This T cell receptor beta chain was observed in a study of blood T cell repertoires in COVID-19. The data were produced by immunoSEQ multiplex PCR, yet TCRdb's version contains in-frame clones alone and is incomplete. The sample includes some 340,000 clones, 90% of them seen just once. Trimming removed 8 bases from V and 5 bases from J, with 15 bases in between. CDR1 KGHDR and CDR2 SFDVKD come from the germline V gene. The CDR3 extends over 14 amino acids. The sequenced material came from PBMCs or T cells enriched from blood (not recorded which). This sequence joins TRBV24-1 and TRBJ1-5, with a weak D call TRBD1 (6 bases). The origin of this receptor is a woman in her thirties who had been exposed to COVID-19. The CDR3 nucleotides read TGTGCCACCACCGATGGGGGGGCCTATCAGCCCCAGCATTTT. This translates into CATTDGGAYQPQHF.